Below, 31 T cell receptor beta chains from the same sample are listed, as sequenced in a study of Ad26.COV2.S vaccination and SARS-CoV-2 variants. Clones were read by immunoSEQ multiplex PCR, and TCRdb kept only the in-frame ones, dropping some. The sample holds about 400,000 clones; 89% are singletons and the top ten take over 1.5%. Treatment specified: around 19 received Ad26.COV2.S at low or high dose, single or two shots; 5 received placebo; per-sample allocation not given. All samples were drawn on day 63, counting from the first vaccine or placebo injection. The sequencing here drew on peripheral blood, taken in a trial of Ad26.COV2.S vaccine versus placebo. These receptors originate from a person between 18 and 60 years old who received the Ad26.COV2.S COVID-19 vaccine or a placebo.

V and J are TRBV29-1 and TRBJ2-1, with D unresolved. Germline values: CDR1 SQVTM, CDR2 ANQGSEA. CDR3 size: 13 residues. Trimming removed 3 bases at V and 4 bases at J, with 10 bases between. The CDR3 bases are TGCAGCGTTGAGAGGCGTCTTTACAATGAGCAGTTCTTC. Residues: CSVERRLYNEQFF.

The chain combines TRBV11-2 with TRBJ2-7, with no clear D. This CDR3 spans 13 amino acids. V was pared by 5 bases and J by 4 bases, with 12 bases between. Germline V gene lookup returns CDR1 SGHAT and CDR2 FQNNGV. This chain's CDR3 is CASSHPGFYEQYF. CDR3 nucleotide sequence: TGTGCCAGCAGCCATCCAGGCTTTTACGAGCAGTACTTC.

The chain couples TRBV15 to TRBJ2-2; D is unresolved. The CDR3 length is 15 residues. V was trimmed by 1 base and J by 4 bases, leaving 10 bases between them. Per the germline V gene, CDR1 is LNHNV and CDR2 is YYDKDF (reference sequence). CDR3 loop: CATSRGEVVTGELFF. The CDR3 DNA is TGTGCCACCAGCAGAGGGGAAGTTGTCACCGGGGAGCTGTTTTTT.

Regarding this clone: The sample carries other DNA sequences with the same CDR3. The chain is built from TRBV11-3 and TRBJ1-1; the D is unclear. The CDR3 has 14 amino acids. Germline CDR1 and CDR2: SGHNT and YENEEA. V was cut by 1 base and J by 2 bases, with 8 bases left in between. The CDR3: CASSLAGRNTEAFF. The CDR3 DNA follows: TGTGCCAGCAGCTTAGCGGGCCGCAACACTGAAGCTTTCTTT. Full variable domain (outside the CDR3, taken from reference TRBV11-3 and TRBJ1-1): EAGVVQSPRYKIIEKKQPVAFWCNPISGHNTLYWYLQNLGQGPELLIRYENEEAVDDSQLPKDRFSAERLKGVDSTLKIQPAELGDSAVYLCASSLAGRNTEAFFGQGTRLTVV.

The V call is TRBV4-2, the J call TRBJ2-2; the match to TRBD2 covers 7 bases. This CDR3 has 16 amino acids. With V trimmed by 1 base and J by 6 bases, 8 bases remained unmatched. From germline, CDR1 is LGHNA and CDR2 YNFKEQ. The CDR3 coding sequence is TGTGCCAGCAGCCAAGTTTGGGGGAGGGCCGCCGGGGAGCTGTTTTTT. It encodes CASSQVWGRAAGELFF.

This chain links TRBV18 with TRBJ2-1; D is unresolved. The germline CDR1 and CDR2 sequences are KGHSH and LQKENI. The V end was cut by 7 bases, the J end by 7 bases, with 14 bases between. The CDR3 runs to 13 residues. In DNA, the CDR3 is TGTGCCAGCTTAGGGCTAGGCCTTAATGAGCAGTTCTTC. Protein sequence: CASLGLGLNEQFF.

V usage is TRBV28 and J usage is TRBJ1-5; D is uncertain. Trimming took off 4 bases at V and 4 bases at J, with 8 bases between the two ends. Germline CDR1 MDHEN, CDR2 SYDVKM. The CDR3 is 13 residues long. The CDR3 loop is CASSSDANQPQHF. The CDR3 coding sequence is TGTGCCAGCAGTTCAGACGCAAATCAGCCCCAGCATTTT.

V is TRBV19 and J is TRBJ2-7; 10 positions agree with TRBD1. CDR1 and CDR2 (germline): LNHDA, SQIVND (reference sequence). The length of the CDR3 is 15 residues. V lost 6 bases to trimming and J lost 2 bases; unmatched junction nucleotides: 7. The CDR3 reads CASRAFGQGAYEQYF. Written as DNA, the CDR3 is TGTGCCAGTAGGGCTTTTGGACAGGGGGCCTACGAGCAGTACTTC.

V gene TRBV30 combines with J gene TRBJ2-3; D may be TRBD2 (5 bases). Between the trimmed V and J ends, which lost 0 bases and 6 bases, there was a span of 7 bases. The germline V gene encodes CDR1 GTSNPN and CDR2 SVGIG (reference sequence). This CDR3 spans 12 amino acids. This chain's CDR3 is CAWSVRGDTQYF. In nucleotides, the CDR3 is TGTGCCTGGAGTGTACGAGGGGATACGCAGTATTTT.

J is TRBJ1-1 and V is TRBV5-1; the D is unclear. The V gene lost 0 bases and the J gene lost 1 base, with 7 bases spanning the gap. CDR1 is SGHRS, CDR2 YFSETQ, per germline. This CDR3 contains 14 residues. CDR3 bases: TGCGCCAGCAGCTTGGGATCAGGGAACACTGAAGCTTTCTTT. It codes for CASSLGSGNTEAFF.

The CDR3 sequence is CASSSIGRQPQHF. The CDR3 DNA sequence: TGTGCCAGTAGTAGCATCGGGCGGCAGCCCCAGCATTTT. The chain is built from TRBV19 and TRBJ1-5; D unresolved. The CDR3 covers 13 residues. V was trimmed by 4 bases and J by 7 bases, leaving 11 bases between them. The germline gives CDR1 LNHDA, CDR2 SQIVND (reference sequence).

The rearrangement joins TRBV28 to TRBJ1-1; TRBD1 matches 11 bases. Germline lookup yields CDR1 MDHEN and CDR2 SYDVKM. The CDR3 is made up of 11 amino acids. V lost 6 bases and J lost 11; bases outside the gene matches: 2. CDR3 protein: CASRGTGGAFF. The CDR3 nucleotides are TGTGCCAGCAGAGGGACAGGGGGTGCTTTCTTT.

This clone was counted a single time. The V call is TRBV10-2, the J call TRBJ2-3, with no clear D. The V end lost 0 bases, the J end lost 8 bases, and 12 bases lay between the germline ends. The CDR3 totals 14 residues. The germline CDR1 and CDR2 sequences are WSHSY and SAAADI. CDR3 protein: CASSESSGGGTQYF. In DNA, the CDR3 is TGCGCCAGCAGTGAGTCCTCCGGTGGTGGTACGCAGTATTTT.

The chain has TRBV6-2 or TRBV6-3 and TRBJ2-7; TRBD2 is a possible D gene (5 bases). From germline, CDR1 is MNHEY and CDR2 SVGEGT. With 2 bases removed from V and 1 base from J, the gap between germline ends came to 12 bases. CDR3 length equals 15 residues. This chain's CDR3 is CASSYKGTGSYEQYF. The CDR3 DNA sequence: TGTGCCAGCAGTTACAAGGGAACGGGGTCCTACGAGCAGTACTTC.

The V and J genes are TRBV20-1 and TRBJ1-2; D is uncertain. This CDR3 spans 10 amino acids. Germline CDR1 is DFQATT and CDR2 is SNEGSKA (reference sequence). V was clipped by 4 bases and J by 6 bases, with 6 bases between them. The CDR3 loop reads CSAILDGYTF. The DNA for the CDR3 is TGCAGTGCTATACTGGATGGCTACACCTTC.

This clone appeared once. The chain joins TRBV3-1 (or the pseudogene TRBV3-2) to TRBJ2-2; D call uncertain. Germline V gives CDR1 LGHDT, CDR2 YNNKEL (reference sequence). CDR3 length: 12 amino acids. The V and J ends lost 4 bases and 3 bases respectively, with 3 bases between them. CDR3 protein: CASSLHTGELFF. The CDR3 nucleotides read TGTGCCAGCAGCCTCCACACCGGGGAGCTGTTTTTT.

V gene TRBV4-2 combines with J gene TRBJ1-2; 9 bases agree with TRBD1. The CDR3 runs 14 residues. Germline V lookup: CDR1 LGHNA, CDR2 YNFKEQ. V trimming: 1 base; J trimming: 7 bases; junction bases outside the gene matches: 4. The CDR3 spells CASSQGQGVGGYTF. The CDR3 bases are TGTGCCAGCAGCCAAGGACAGGGGGTGGGTGGCTACACCTTC.

V usage is TRBV7-2 and J usage is TRBJ2-1, with 8 bases that match TRBD2. CDR3 length: 15 residues. Germline-derived CDR1 and CDR2 are SGHTA and FQGNSA. Trimming cost V 1 base and J 7 bases; bases outside gene matches: 6. This chain's CDR3 is CASSLGPGGRNEQFF. The CDR3 DNA is TGTGCCAGCAGCTTAGGGCCGGGAGGGCGAAATGAGCAGTTCTTC.

This rearrangement joins TRBV3-1 (or the pseudogene TRBV3-2) to TRBJ2-7; 15 nucleotides align to TRBD2. With 3 bases clipped from V and 2 bases from J, the junction kept 2 bases outside the gene matches. The CDR3 consists of 16 residues. Germline CDR1 and CDR2: LGHDT and YNNKEL (reference sequence). In DNA form, the CDR3 reads TGTGCCAGCAGCCATGGGACTAGCGGGAGGCCCTACGAGCAGTACTTC. It encodes CASSHGTSGRPYEQYF.

The chain has TRBV28 and TRBJ1-5, with D hard to call. The V end lost 3 bases, the J end lost 2 bases, and 17 bases lay between the germline ends. Germline lookup yields CDR1 MDHEN and CDR2 SYDVKM. This CDR3 contains 17 residues. CDR3 sequence: CASSFGTNEDGNQPQHF. The CDR3 DNA reads as TGTGCCAGCAGTTTTGGTACGAACGAGGACGGCAATCAGCCCCAGCATTTT.

This clone has only one observation. CDR3 coding DNA: TGTGCCAGTAGTAGAGCGCTTTCGAGGGCAGATACGCAGTATTTT. Amino acid sequence: CASSRALSRADTQYF. V gene TRBV19 combines with J gene TRBJ2-3; tentative D call: TRBD2 (5 bases). The CDR3 covers 15 residues. Trimming removed 4 bases at V and 4 bases at J, with 15 bases between. The V gene's germline CDR1 is LNHDA and CDR2 SQIVND (reference sequence).

The chain joins TRBV11-3 to TRBJ2-5; perhaps D is TRBD1 or TRBD2 (5 bases each). V was pared by 1 base and J by 2 bases, with 11 bases between. CDR1 SGHNT and CDR2 YENEEA come from the germline V gene. This CDR3 is built from 15 residues. The CDR3: CASSLGGREQETQYF. CDR3 coding DNA: TGTGCCAGCAGCTTAGGAGGCAGGGAGCAAGAGACCCAGTACTTC.

The genes are TRBV23-1 and TRBJ2-2; weak D call: TRBD2 (6 bases). TRBV23-1 is annotated as an ORF whose role is uncertain. The CDR3 is 20 amino acids. Between the trimmed V and J ends, which lost 0 bases and 0 bases, there was a span of 20 bases. The CDR3: CASSQSREISGPTNTGELFF. CDR3 sequence (DNA): TGCGCCAGCAGTCAATCACGGGAGATTTCGGGTCCTACGAACACCGGGGAGCTGTTTTTT.

V is TRBV5-6 and J is TRBJ2-3; D ambiguous. The CDR3 extends over 12 amino acids. Per the germline V gene, CDR1 is SGHDT and CDR2 is YYEEEE. Deletions cut 0 bases from V and 5 bases from J, with 4 bases between. The chain's CDR3 is CASSLDLDTQYF. As DNA, the CDR3 is TGTGCCAGCAGCTTGGATCTAGATACGCAGTATTTT.

This rearrangement joins TRBV5-4 to TRBJ1-2; 7 bases align to TRBD1. CDR1 and CDR2 from the germline V gene are SGHNT and YYREEE (reference sequence). The CDR3 length is 15 residues. The V gene end was trimmed by 7 bases and the J gene end by 5 bases; junction bases not matched to a gene: 14. The CDR3 region is CASSLQGQPFYGYTF. The DNA for the CDR3 is TGTGCCAGCTCCCTCCAGGGACAGCCCTTTTATGGCTACACCTTC.

The gene calls are TRBV29-1 and TRBJ2-1, with 12 bases that match TRBD2. CDR3 length: 13 residues. In germline, CDR1 is SQVTM, CDR2 ANQGSEA. V was pared by 7 bases and J by 9 bases, with 7 bases of the junction left unmatched. CDR3 protein: CSAEGLAGGEQFF. The CDR3 nucleotides are TGCAGCGCCGAGGGACTAGCGGGCGGTGAGCAGTTCTTC.

The chain has TRBV7-2 and TRBJ2-1, with TRBD1 matching over 9 bases. CDR3 size: 19 residues. Per germline, CDR1 SGHTA and CDR2 FQGNSA. V shed 5 bases and J 7 bases; nucleotides not matched to a gene: 21. The CDR3 DNA is TGTGCCAGCAGCCTCCTAGTTCGGGGACCGGGACAGGGTGGGAATGAGCAGTTCTTC. It specifies CASSLLVRGPGQGGNEQFF.

V gene TRBV12-5 combines with J gene TRBJ2-3; 13 positions agree with TRBD2. V dropped 5 bases and J dropped 6; count of bases not matched to a gene: 8. Germline V gives CDR1 LGHNT, CDR2 FRNRAP. The length of the CDR3 is 16 residues. CDR3 region: CASGKGLAGTTDTQYF. The CDR3 bases are TGTGCTAGTGGTAAGGGACTAGCGGGAACCACGGATACGCAGTATTTT.

This chain uses TRBV11-3 with TRBJ2-2, with D tentatively TRBD1 (6 bases). With 2 bases removed from V and 7 bases from J, the gap between germline ends came to 14 bases. Germline CDR1 SGHNT, CDR2 YENEEA. This CDR3 contains 15 residues. CDR3 region: CASSLIGRGGGELFF. CDR3 DNA sequence: TGTGCCAGCAGCTTAATTGGCAGGGGCGGCGGGGAGCTGTTTTTT.

The chain couples TRBV7-2 to TRBJ1-2, with a weak D call TRBD1 (6 bases). CDR1 SGHTA and CDR2 FQGNSA come from the germline V gene. V gave up 1 base and J gave up 5 bases, with 17 bases separating them. The CDR3 covers 16 residues. CDR3 bases: TGTGCCAGCAGCTTAGGGGGGGCAGTGAGGGTATATGGCTACACCTTC. Protein product: CASSLGGAVRVYGYTF.

The chain has TRBV28 and TRBJ1-1, with 9 bases lining up with TRBD1. Germline CDR1 reads MDHEN; CDR2 reads SYDVKM. The CDR3 loop spans 15 amino acids. Trimming cost V 5 bases and J 0 bases; bases outside gene matches: 4. This CDR3 is CASSRQGVMNTEAFF. In nucleotides, the CDR3 is TGTGCCAGCAGTCGACAGGGGGTTATGAACACTGAAGCTTTCTTT.